This entry lists 7 T cell receptor beta chains sequenced from one sample in a study of T-cell reconstitution after alpha-beta-depleted transplantation in children. A TCRbeta library incorporating unique molecular identifiers was prepared. Each CDR3 protein gets one entry after TCRdb re-called the PCR reads with MiXCR. Altogether 100,000 to 150,000 distinct CDR3 sequences are present, 23% being singletons, with the ten largest covering over 9.5%. This sample comprised PBMCs, mostly from graft donor cells, obtained 180 days after TCRalphabeta/CD19-depleted stem cell transplant. The origin of the receptors is a male patient aged 2 to 10 who had a stem cell transplant for chronic granulomatous disease, so the T cells may come from the graft donor.

This clonotype appeared a few times. The chain couples TRBV12-3 or TRBV12-4 to TRBJ2-1; 7 positions match TRBD2. CDR3 size: 15 residues. V lost 3 bases and J lost 6; bases outside the gene matches: 8. CDR3 DNA: TGTGCCAGCAGTTTCAACGGGAGGCCCGGCAATGAGCAGTTCTTC. Amino acids: CASSFNGRPGNEQFF.

This clonotype was observed many times. The chain has TRBV20-1 and TRBJ2-2, with 7 bases identical to TRBD2. Losses at the gene ends were 6 bases for V and 6 bases for J; bases not matched to a gene: 1. CDR1 and CDR2 from the germline V gene are DFQATT and SNEGSKA (reference sequence). The CDR3 spans 11 residues. Here the CDR3 reads CSATSAGELFF. CDR3 coding DNA: TGCAGTGCCACTAGCGCCGGGGAGCTGTTTTTT.

This sequence joins TRBV5-1 and TRBJ1-2; 7 bases are shared with TRBD1. With V trimmed by 3 bases and J by 8 bases, 10 bases remained unmatched. The germline V gene has CDR1 SGHRS and CDR2 YFSETQ. The CDR3 length is 14 residues. The CDR3 nucleotides are TGCGCCAGCAGCTCAGCAGGACAGGTCGGAGGCTACACCTTC. Translated, it gives CASSSAGQVGGYTF.

The J gene is TRBJ2-1, the V gene TRBV5-1, with 9 bases fitting TRBD2. The CDR3 has 17 residues. The J segment lost 0 bases and the V segment lost 0 bases, leaving 4 bases of the junction unmatched. CDR1 SGHRS and CDR2 YFSETQ come from the germline V gene. CDR3 amino acids: CASSLDGGGASYNEQFF. In nucleotides, the CDR3 is TGCGCCAGCAGCTTGGATGGCGGGGGGGCCTCCTACAATGAGCAGTTCTTC.

This clonotype occurred a few times. The V gene is TRBV29-1, the J gene TRBJ2-7; the match to TRBD2 covers 10 bases. The V segment lost 6 bases and the J segment 4 bases; nucleotides outside the gene matches: 6. Germline V lookup: CDR1 SQVTM, CDR2 ANQGSEA. The CDR3 sequence is 13 residues long. This CDR3 reads CSVARTSGYEQYF. The CDR3 nucleotides are TGCAGCGTGGCCCGGACTAGCGGTTACGAGCAGTACTTC.

V usage is TRBV7-2 and J usage is TRBJ2-7; 8 positions match TRBD2. The CDR3 contains 16 residues. The V and J ends lost 5 bases and 5 bases, in that order; junction bases with no gene match: 14. Germline V gives CDR1 SGHTA, CDR2 FQGNSA. The CDR3: CASSPYLGSGKNEQYF. The CDR3 coding sequence is TGTGCCAGCAGCCCCTACCTCGGTAGCGGGAAGAACGAGCAGTACTTC.

The chain is built from TRBV20-1 and TRBJ2-7; D gene ambiguous. Germline CDR1 DFQATT, CDR2 SNEGSKA (reference sequence). This CDR3 comprises 12 residues. V was shortened by 6 bases and J by 3 bases, with 12 bases between the two germline ends. CDR3 DNA: TGCAGTGCCCGAACTATTTACTACGAGCAGTACTTC. Translated: CSARTIYYEQYF.